The 7 T cell receptor beta chains listed next were all sequenced from one sample in a study of human T cells and chemical hapten exposure. Each CDR3 protein is one row after TCRdb ran MiXCR on the RACE reads. The sample contains about 350,000 distinct CDR3 sequences, about 6% of which appear only once. Time point: patch test 2, 6 weeks after DPC sensitization. As for treatment: therapeutic diphenylcyclopropenone sensitization with weekly scalp DPC. The starting material was whole blood, obtained in connection with sensitization to the hapten diphenylcyclopropenone (DPC). The receptors originated from a woman between 18 and 29 years old with alopecia areata. Some clones in this sample may be carry-over from other donors' samples.

At least ten counts were recorded for this clonotype. This chain joins TRBV7-2 and TRBJ2-5; no definite D call. Germline V gene lookup returns CDR1 SGHTA and CDR2 FQGNSA. This CDR3 is built from 11 residues. V shed 7 bases and J shed 4 bases, with 7 bases lying between them. The chain's CDR3 is CASTLGETQYF. The DNA of the CDR3 is TGTGCCAGCACCCTCGGAGAGACCCAGTACTTC.

The chain combines TRBV7-9 with TRBJ2-3; unclear D gene. The V gene lost 6 bases and the J gene lost 4 bases, with 8 bases spanning the gap. Germline values: CDR1 SEHNR, CDR2 FQNEAQ (reference sequence). The CDR3 covers 12 residues. CDR3 residues: CASRRAADTQYF. In DNA, the CDR3 is TGTGCCAGCAGACGGGCAGCAGATACGCAGTATTTT.

The table lists this clonotype with many counts. The chain is built from TRBV6-4 and TRBJ2-1; D gene uncertain. Looked up from germline, CDR1 is MRHNA and CDR2 is SNTAGT. The CDR3 is 13 residues long. Trimming stripped 4 bases from V and 7 bases from J, with 11 bases between. The CDR3 region is CASSARLENEQFF. The CDR3 coding sequence is TGTGCCAGCAGTGCTCGTCTAGAAAATGAGCAGTTCTTC.

This clonotype came up many times. The gene calls are TRBV4-3 and TRBJ2-7; D assignment may be TRBD1 or TRBD2 (5 bases each). This CDR3 has 17 amino acids. V shed 0 bases and J shed 6 bases, with 21 bases lying between them. CDR1 LGHNA and CDR2 YSLEER come from the germline V gene. CDR3 in amino acids: CASSQDYPSAGTSEQYF. The CDR3 nucleotides are TGCGCCAGCAGCCAAGATTATCCTTCGGCAGGGACGAGCGAGCAGTACTTC.

This clonotype was observed at least ten times. The chain carries TRBV29-1 and TRBJ1-2, with D hard to call. Germline lookup yields CDR1 SQVTM and CDR2 ANQGSEA. There are 12 residues in the CDR3. V lost 6 bases and J lost 5, with 13 bases in between. The CDR3 DNA reads as TGCAGCGTCGGTCCCGGAATTTATGGCTACACCTTC. Translated: CSVGPGIYGYTF.

This chain uses TRBV5-1 with TRBJ1-1; a weak D match, TRBD1 (6 bases). The CDR3 runs to 13 residues. Germline loops: CDR1 SGHRS, CDR2 YFSETQ. V gave up 4 bases and J gave up 1 base, with 8 bases separating them. The CDR3 coding sequence is TGCGCCAGCAGCACACAGGGGAACACTGAAGCTTTCTTT. It is translated as CASSTQGNTEAFF.

The chain couples TRBV9 to TRBJ1-1; D unresolved. The CDR3 sequence is 14 residues long. V dropped 4 bases and J dropped 6 bases, with 16 bases sitting between them. Germline V CDR1 and CDR2: SGDLS, YYNGEE. CDR3 sequence: CASSPGRIIAEAFF. Written as DNA, the CDR3 is TGTGCCAGCAGCCCGGGGAGGATAATCGCTGAAGCTTTCTTT.